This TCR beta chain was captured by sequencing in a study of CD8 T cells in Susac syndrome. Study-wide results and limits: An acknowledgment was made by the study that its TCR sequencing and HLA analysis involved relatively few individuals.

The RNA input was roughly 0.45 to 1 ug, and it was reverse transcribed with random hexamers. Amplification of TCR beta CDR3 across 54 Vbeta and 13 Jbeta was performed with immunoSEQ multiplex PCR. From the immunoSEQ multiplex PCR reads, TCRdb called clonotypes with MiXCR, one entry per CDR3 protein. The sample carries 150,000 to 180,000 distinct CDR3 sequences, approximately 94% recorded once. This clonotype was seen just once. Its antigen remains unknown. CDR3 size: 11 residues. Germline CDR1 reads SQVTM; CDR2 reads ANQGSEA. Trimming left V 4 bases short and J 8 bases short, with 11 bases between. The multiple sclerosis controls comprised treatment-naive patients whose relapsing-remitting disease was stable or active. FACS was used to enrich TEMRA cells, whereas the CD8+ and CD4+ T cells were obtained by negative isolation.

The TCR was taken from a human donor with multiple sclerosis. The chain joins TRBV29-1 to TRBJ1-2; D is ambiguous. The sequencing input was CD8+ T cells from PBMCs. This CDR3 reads CSVVSREGYTF. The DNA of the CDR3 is TGCAGCGTTGTATCACGAGAGGGCTACACCTTC.